A selection of T cell receptor beta chains follows, all from one sample in a study of beta chain features in type 1 diabetes. The data were produced by immunoSEQ multiplex PCR, yet TCRdb's version contains in-frame clones alone and is incomplete. The data show about 140,000 clones, about 7% seen once. Sequenced sample: central memory CD4+ T cells from blood. Source of these receptors: a woman between 25 and 40 years old in good health. CDR3s include the opening cysteine and the closing phenylalanine or tryptophan. The order of the fields is V gene, clone size, J gene, D gene, CDR3 DNA, CDR3 protein. The D gene is left open where the match is weak. The listing skips clone size in some rows; elsewhere it reads once, few, many or a size class.

v_gene: TRBV4-2; abundance: -; j_gene: TRBJ2-7; d_gene: -; CDR3nt: TGTGCCAGCAGCCAAGAGGGGGCGCTGACCGAGCAGTACTTC; CDR3aa: CASSQEGALTEQYF
v_gene: TRBV11-2; abundance: -; j_gene: TRBJ2-5; d_gene: -; CDR3nt: TGTGCCAGCTTAACGGGGGAGACCCAGTACTTC; CDR3aa: CASLTGETQYF
v_gene: TRBV4-2; abundance: few; j_gene: TRBJ2-1; d_gene: -; CDR3nt: TGTGCCAGCGGCCCCGGAGGCTCCTACAATGAGCAGTTCTTC; CDR3aa: CASGPGGSYNEQFF
v_gene: TRBV7-7; abundance: -; j_gene: TRBJ2-7; d_gene: -; CDR3nt: TGTGCTAGCAGCACCCGACGCGGAGATTCCGAGCAGTACTTC; CDR3aa: CASSTRRGDSEQYF
v_gene: TRBV10-3; abundance: -; j_gene: TRBJ2-2; d_gene: TRBD2; CDR3nt: TGTGCCATCAGTGAAGCGGGACGAACCGGGGAGCTGTTTTTT; CDR3aa: CAISEAGRTGELFF
v_gene: TRBV5-1; abundance: -; j_gene: TRBJ2-3; d_gene: -; CDR3nt: TGCGCCAGCAGAGGGGACACCAACACAGATACGCAGTATTTT; CDR3aa: CASRGDTNTDTQYF
v_gene: TRBV6-6; abundance: few; j_gene: TRBJ2-1; d_gene: -; CDR3nt: TGTGCCAGCAGTTACCCCGGGGAGCAGTTCTTC; CDR3aa: CASSYPGEQFF
v_gene: TRBV7-6; abundance: few; j_gene: TRBJ2-1; d_gene: -; CDR3nt: TGTGCCAGCAGCGTTAGTGGCAATGAGCAGTTCTTC; CDR3aa: CASSVSGNEQFF
v_gene: TRBV18; abundance: -; j_gene: TRBJ2-2; d_gene: -; CDR3nt: TGTGCCAGCTCGCTCGGACAGAACACCGGGGAGCTGTTTTTT; CDR3aa: CASSLGQNTGELFF
v_gene: TRBV28; abundance: -; j_gene: TRBJ1-2; d_gene: -; CDR3nt: TGTGCCAGCAGGGAGGTAAAAGATCGTTACACCTTC; CDR3aa: CASREVKDRYTF
v_gene: TRBV11-2; abundance: many; j_gene: TRBJ2-1; d_gene: TRBD2; CDR3nt: TGTGCCAGCAGCTTAACAAGGTCGGGGGGAGGGAATGAGCAGTTCTTC; CDR3aa: CASSLTRSGGGNEQFF
v_gene: TRBV29-1; abundance: many; j_gene: TRBJ2-5; d_gene: -; CDR3nt: TGCAGCGCGTCACTACGGGAGCGGCAAGAGACCCAGTACTTC; CDR3aa: CSASLRERQETQYF
v_gene: TRBV4-3; abundance: -; j_gene: TRBJ2-2; d_gene: TRBD2; CDR3nt: TGCGCCAGCAGTAGAGCGGGAGGGGAGCTGTTTTTT; CDR3aa: CASSRAGGELFF
v_gene: TRBV25-1; abundance: -; j_gene: TRBJ2-2; d_gene: -; CDR3nt: TGTGCCAGCAGCGGGGACTTTGACACCGGGGAGCTGTTTTTT; CDR3aa: CASSGDFDTGELFF
v_gene: TRBV18; abundance: -; j_gene: TRBJ2-2; d_gene: -; CDR3nt: TGTGCCAGCTCACCAGTCCTTTTCAGGGGGAACACCGGGGAGCTGTTTTTT; CDR3aa: CASSPVLFRGNTGELFF
v_gene: TRBV7-7; abundance: many; j_gene: TRBJ2-1; d_gene: -; CDR3nt: TGTGCTAGCAGCTCCCACCCGGGGGAAAACAATGAGCAGTTCTTC; CDR3aa: CASSSHPGENNEQFF
v_gene: TRBV13; abundance: -; j_gene: TRBJ2-3; d_gene: -; CDR3nt: TGTGCCAGCAGCCAGGGGTTTAGGGGGACAGATACGCAGTATTTT; CDR3aa: CASSQGFRGTDTQYF
v_gene: TRBV5-1; abundance: once; j_gene: TRBJ2-5; d_gene: -; CDR3nt: TGCGCCAGCAGCCCAACTAGCTCGCTTGAGACCCAGTACTTC; CDR3aa: CASSPTSSLETQYF
v_gene: TRBV11-1; abundance: -; j_gene: TRBJ2-3; d_gene: TRBD2; CDR3nt: TGTGCCAGCAGCTTAAAGCGGGAGATTTGGGGCGATACGCAGTATTTT; CDR3aa: CASSLKREIWGDTQYF
v_gene: TRBV18; abundance: -; j_gene: TRBJ2-7; d_gene: -; CDR3nt: TGTGCCAGCTCACCCGGGGACTCCGGGGCTGTGCAGTACTTC; CDR3aa: CASSPGDSGAVQYF
v_gene: TRBV30; abundance: -; j_gene: TRBJ2-7; d_gene: TRBD2; CDR3nt: TGTGCCTGCTCCGGGTGGGGGGGCTCCTACGAGCAGTACTTC; CDR3aa: CACSGWGGSYEQYF
v_gene: TRBV7-2; abundance: -; j_gene: TRBJ2-5; d_gene: TRBD1; CDR3nt: TGTGCCAGCAGCTTTACCCCGGACAGGGGCTGGGAGACCCAGTACTTC; CDR3aa: CASSFTPDRGWETQYF
v_gene: TRBV7-2; abundance: many; j_gene: TRBJ2-5; d_gene: TRBD2; CDR3nt: TGTGCCAGCAGCGGAGGTGTAGCGGGGGGACAAGAGACCCAGTACTTC; CDR3aa: CASSGGVAGGQETQYF
v_gene: TRBV19; abundance: -; j_gene: TRBJ2-7; d_gene: TRBD1; CDR3nt: TGTGCCAGTAGTATTCAGGGGGACGACGTGCAGTACTTC; CDR3aa: CASSIQGDDVQYF
v_gene: TRBV7-3; abundance: -; j_gene: TRBJ2-2; d_gene: -; CDR3nt: TGTGCCAGCAGCCTATCAACCGGGGAGCTGTTTTTT; CDR3aa: CASSLSTGELFF
v_gene: TRBV7-2; abundance: few; j_gene: TRBJ2-1; d_gene: TRBD2; CDR3nt: TGTGCCAGCAGCATCCTAGCGGACACCTACAATGAGCAGTTCTTC; CDR3aa: CASSILADTYNEQFF
v_gene: TRBV7-2; abundance: -; j_gene: TRBJ2-4; d_gene: TRBD1; CDR3nt: TGTGCCAGCAGCCTCCAGACAGGGGGTGGGGTAAACATTCAGTACTTC; CDR3aa: CASSLQTGGGVNIQYF
v_gene: TRBV14; abundance: few; j_gene: TRBJ2-7; d_gene: -; CDR3nt: TGTGCCAGCAGCCAACAGGGGTACGAGCAGTACTTC; CDR3aa: CASSQQGYEQYF
v_gene: TRBV27; abundance: -; j_gene: TRBJ1-2; d_gene: -; CDR3nt: TGTGCCAGCGGAGAATTAGGGCGACAGAGTTATGGCTACACCTTC; CDR3aa: CASGELGRQSYGYTF
v_gene: TRBV28; abundance: -; j_gene: TRBJ2-7; d_gene: -; CDR3nt: TGTGCCAGCACCGACGGGACACTAACCTACGAGCAGTACTTC; CDR3aa: CASTDGTLTYEQYF
v_gene: TRBV7-2; abundance: many; j_gene: TRBJ2-1; d_gene: TRBD2; CDR3nt: TGTGCCAGCAGCCCCCCTAATGGGCGGGGGGTCAACAATGAGCAGTTCTTC; CDR3aa: CASSPPNGRGVNNEQFF
v_gene: TRBV19; abundance: -; j_gene: TRBJ1-1; d_gene: TRBD1; CDR3nt: TGTGCCAGTAGTACCCGGACAGGCACTGAAGCTTTCTTT; CDR3aa: CASSTRTGTEAFF